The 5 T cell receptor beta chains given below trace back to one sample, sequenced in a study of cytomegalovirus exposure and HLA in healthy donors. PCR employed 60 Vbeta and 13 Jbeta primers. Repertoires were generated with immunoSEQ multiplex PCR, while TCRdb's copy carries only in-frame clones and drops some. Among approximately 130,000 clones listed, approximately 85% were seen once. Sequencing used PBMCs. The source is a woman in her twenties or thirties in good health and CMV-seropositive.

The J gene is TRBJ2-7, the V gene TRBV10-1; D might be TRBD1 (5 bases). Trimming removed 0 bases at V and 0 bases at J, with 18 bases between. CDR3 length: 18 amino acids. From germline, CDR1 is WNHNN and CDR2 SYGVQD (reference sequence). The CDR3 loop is CASSESRGPFASSYEQYF. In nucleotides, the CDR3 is TGCGCCAGCAGTGAGTCAAGGGGTCCTTTTGCTAGCTCCTACGAGCAGTACTTC.

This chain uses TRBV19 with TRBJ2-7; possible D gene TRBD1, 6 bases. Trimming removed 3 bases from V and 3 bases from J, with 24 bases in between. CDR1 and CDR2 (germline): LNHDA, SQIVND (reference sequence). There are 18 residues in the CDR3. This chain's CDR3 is CASSIEGRRDIGVYEQYF. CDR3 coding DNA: TGTGCCAGTAGTATTGAAGGGAGAAGGGACATCGGGGTCTACGAGCAGTACTTC.

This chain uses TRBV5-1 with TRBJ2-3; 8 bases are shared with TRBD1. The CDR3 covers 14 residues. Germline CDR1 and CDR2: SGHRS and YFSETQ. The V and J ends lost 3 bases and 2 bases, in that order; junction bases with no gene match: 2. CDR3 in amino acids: CASSSGQDTDTQYF. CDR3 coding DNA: TGCGCCAGCAGCTCGGGACAGGACACAGATACGCAGTATTTT.

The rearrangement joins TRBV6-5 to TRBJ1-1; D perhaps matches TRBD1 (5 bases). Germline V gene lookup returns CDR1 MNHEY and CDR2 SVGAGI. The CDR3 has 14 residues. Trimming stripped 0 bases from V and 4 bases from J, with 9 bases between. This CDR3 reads CASSYSGEGTEAFF. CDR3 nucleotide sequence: TGTGCCAGCAGTTACTCGGGGGAGGGCACTGAAGCTTTCTTT.

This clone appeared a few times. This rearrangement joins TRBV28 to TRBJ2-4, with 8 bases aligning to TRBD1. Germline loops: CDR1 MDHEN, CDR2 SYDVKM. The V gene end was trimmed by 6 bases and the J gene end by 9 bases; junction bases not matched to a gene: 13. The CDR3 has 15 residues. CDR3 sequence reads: CASSPTPTGVGIQYF. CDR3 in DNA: TGTGCCAGCAGCCCAACTCCGACAGGGGTGGGCATTCAGTACTTC. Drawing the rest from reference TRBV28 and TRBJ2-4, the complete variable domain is DVKVTQSSRYLVKRTGEKVFLECVQDMDHENMFWYRQDPGLGLRLIYFSYDVKMKEKGDIPEGYSVSREKKERFSLILESASTNQTSMYLCASSPTPTGVGIQYFGAGTRLSVL.